This entry concerns a single T cell receptor (beta chain). There is no known antigen for this receptor. No base quality information exists; no much larger clone differs at one position. The sample's time point label is to be understood as: baseline before first vaccination. According to the study, the label for this sample's treatment or condition signals: meningococcal conjugate vaccine given as trial control. Vaccinee samples came from UK trials COV001 and COV002, including a single-blind randomized controlled phase 2/3 trial of AZD1222 (ChAdOx1 nCoV-19) in healthy adults. For TCRbeta chain sequencing, PBMC samples from trial participants were taken at day 0 and at day 28 after the second dose. The data derive from a study of T cell responses to AZD1222 COVID-19 vaccine (dated by TCRdb to about 2021). Regarding the study in general: TCR sequencing covered 233 trial participants: 200 to 220 given two doses of AZD1222 and about 26 given two doses of MenACWY control vaccine. Trial participants were enrolled by age into subgroups of 18-55, 56-69 and 70-plus years, and around 150, 29 and 61 TCR-sequenced participants, respectively, were included in these subgroups. General conclusions and limits of the study: Epitopes outside the regions mutated in the B.1.351 and B.1.1.7 variants were reportedly recognized by nearly half of the unique spike-specific TCRs. In the small 56-69-year group, the increase in depth fell short of significance, most likely because of low power. Conclusions about previously exposed vaccinees are limited because only six or seven AZD1222 recipients were SARS-CoV-2 seropositive at baseline. The whole spike protein was spanned by vaccine-associated CD4 TCRs, and dominant responses were seen in regions 160-218 and 743-854. A significant rise in spike-specific TCR breadth and depth was observed after two AZD1222 doses relative to day 0 and relative to MenACWY recipients. Most participants were white British and females outnumbered males, and the authors suggested that clonal diversity may have been underestimated. Because no day 14 peak-response samples were available, repertoires were characterized only after the peak T cell response.

The CDR3 regions of human TCRbeta chains were subjected to immunosequencing. The study's own analysis went as follows. Repertoire TCRs were matched against a reference library of SARS-CoV-2-specific TCRs generated with the MIRA antigen-specificity platform. Breadth meant the fraction of unique TCRs that were SARS-CoV-2-associated, whereas depth meant the fraction of total T cells that were SARS-CoV-2-associated. Each spike-specific TCR was assigned to its reactive spike region and to a CD4 or CD8 class using the MIRA data. Log10-transformed breadth and depth values were compared by one-way ANOVA with Sidak's multiple comparisons tests. Entries here come from immuneACCESS through TCRdb and include only in-frame sequences with V and J called. Some clones fail to appear in such tables; in the studies checked, an unresolved V gene covers under half of the shortfall, and the cause of the remainder is unknown. The DNA gave D and trimming, while V, J and clone size come from that table. In all, the sample holds 140,000 to 150,000 clones, and about 90% of those were seen once. 2.5% to 3% of the sample lies in the top ten.

This specimen was peripheral blood, taken on day 0 of MenACWY control vaccination. The origin of this receptor is an adult in good health.

The CDR3 corresponds to CASSADRSAGYTF. Here is the DNA: TGTGCCAGCAGCGCTGACAGGTCGGCTGGCTACACCTTC. The V and J genes are TRBV12-3 or TRBV12-4 and TRBJ1-2; the D region possibly corresponds to TRBD1 (6 bases align). The V and J ends are trimmed by 6 bases and 7 bases, leaving 15 bases between them. Reading from cysteine to phenylalanine, the CDR3 counts 13 amino acids. The entry retains the CDR3 DNA only, 39 bases that are in frame from base 1.